Below, 5 T cell receptor beta chains from the same sample are listed, as sequenced in a study of brain metastases from non-small cell lung cancer. Profiling relied on immunoSEQ multiplex PCR, and the TCRdb table lists in-frame clones only, not all of them. Of 2,000 to 2,500 clones in the sample, around 83% were seen once. The sequenced sample was tissue from a brain metastasis. The source is a donor at least 40 years old with non-small cell lung cancer.

This chain joins TRBV13 and TRBJ1-2; D call uncertain. Looked up from germline, CDR1 is PRHDT and CDR2 is FYEKMQ (reference sequence). V lost 4 bases and J lost 1, with 10 bases in between. This CDR3 contains 14 residues. CDR3 region: CASSSPAVNYGYTF. As DNA, the CDR3 is TGTGCCAGCAGCTCCCCGGCGGTTAACTATGGCTACACCTTC.

The chain uses TRBV7-3 and TRBJ2-1; no clear D gene. The CDR3 runs 13 residues. The V and J ends lost 5 bases and 7 bases respectively, with 12 bases between them. Germline V gene sequence: CDR1 SGHTA, CDR2 FQGTGA. The CDR3 here is CASSIQLENEQFF. Written as DNA, the CDR3 is TGTGCCAGCAGCATCCAACTGGAAAATGAGCAGTTCTTC.

This clone has a handful of counts. This chain uses TRBV6-2 or TRBV6-3 with TRBJ2-4; TRBD2 matches 7 bases. In germline, CDR1 is MNHEY, CDR2 SVGEGT. J gave up 4 bases and V 2 bases, and 11 bases lay outside the gene matches. This CDR3 has 17 residues. CDR3 in amino acids: CASSYPGGGSWKNIQYF. The CDR3, as DNA: TGTGCCAGCAGTTACCCGGGGGGAGGTAGCTGGAAAAACATTCAGTACTTC.

The chain recombines TRBV5-1 with TRBJ1-1, with D unresolved. Germline CDR1 and CDR2: SGHRS and YFSETQ. The CDR3 consists of 13 residues. The V gene lost 2 bases and the J gene lost 7 bases, with 12 bases spanning the gap. DNA of the CDR3: TGCGCCAGCAGCTTAGAGGGCGGCATTGAAGCTTTCTTT. Residues: CASSLEGGIEAFF.

V is TRBV4-3 and J is TRBJ2-1, with a tentative D call TRBD2 (5 bases). V was trimmed by 0 bases and J by 8 bases, leaving 14 bases between them. Germline V gives CDR1 LGHNA, CDR2 YSLEER. The CDR3 is made up of 15 amino acids. As DNA, the CDR3 is TGCGCCAGCAGCCAAGAGGAGGCAGGAGGCCATGAGCAGTTCTTC. Its translation is CASSQEEAGGHEQFF.